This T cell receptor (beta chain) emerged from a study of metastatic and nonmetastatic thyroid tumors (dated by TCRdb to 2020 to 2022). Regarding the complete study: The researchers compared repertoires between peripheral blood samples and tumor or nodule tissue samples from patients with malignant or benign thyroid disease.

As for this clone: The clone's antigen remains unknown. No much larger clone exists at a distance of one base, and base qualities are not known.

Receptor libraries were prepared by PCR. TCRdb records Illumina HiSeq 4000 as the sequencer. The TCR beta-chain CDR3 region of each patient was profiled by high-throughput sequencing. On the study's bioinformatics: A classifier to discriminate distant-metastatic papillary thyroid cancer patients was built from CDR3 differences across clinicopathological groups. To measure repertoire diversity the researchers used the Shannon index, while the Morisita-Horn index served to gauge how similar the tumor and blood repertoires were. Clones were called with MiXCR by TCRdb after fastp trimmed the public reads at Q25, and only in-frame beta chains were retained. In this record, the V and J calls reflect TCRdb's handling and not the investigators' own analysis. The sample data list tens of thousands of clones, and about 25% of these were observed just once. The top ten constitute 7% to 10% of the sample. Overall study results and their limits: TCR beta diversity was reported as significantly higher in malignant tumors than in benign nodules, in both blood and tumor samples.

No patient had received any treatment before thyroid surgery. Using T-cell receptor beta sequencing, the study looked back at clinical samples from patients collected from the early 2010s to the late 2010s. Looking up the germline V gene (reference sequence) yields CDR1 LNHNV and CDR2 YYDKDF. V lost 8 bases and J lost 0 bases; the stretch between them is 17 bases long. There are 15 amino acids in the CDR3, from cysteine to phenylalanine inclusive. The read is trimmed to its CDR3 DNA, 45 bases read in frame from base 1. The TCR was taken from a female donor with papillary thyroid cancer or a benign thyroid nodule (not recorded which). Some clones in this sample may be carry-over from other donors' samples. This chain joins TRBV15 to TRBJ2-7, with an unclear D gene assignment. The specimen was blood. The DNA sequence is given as TGTGCCACCTCCCCCCCCGGACGGAACTCCTACGAGCAGTACTTC. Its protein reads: CATSPPGRNSYEQYF.